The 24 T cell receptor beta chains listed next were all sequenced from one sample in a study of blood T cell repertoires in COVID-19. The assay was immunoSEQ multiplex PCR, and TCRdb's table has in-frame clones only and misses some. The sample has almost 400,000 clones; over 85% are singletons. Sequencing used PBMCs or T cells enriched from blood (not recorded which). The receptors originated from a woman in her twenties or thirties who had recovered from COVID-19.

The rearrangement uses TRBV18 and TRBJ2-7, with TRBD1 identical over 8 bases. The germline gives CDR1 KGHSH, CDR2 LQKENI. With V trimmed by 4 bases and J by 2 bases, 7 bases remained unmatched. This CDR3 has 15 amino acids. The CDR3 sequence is CASSRETGVPYEQYF. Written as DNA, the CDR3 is TGTGCCAGCTCACGCGAGACAGGGGTACCCTACGAGCAGTACTTC.

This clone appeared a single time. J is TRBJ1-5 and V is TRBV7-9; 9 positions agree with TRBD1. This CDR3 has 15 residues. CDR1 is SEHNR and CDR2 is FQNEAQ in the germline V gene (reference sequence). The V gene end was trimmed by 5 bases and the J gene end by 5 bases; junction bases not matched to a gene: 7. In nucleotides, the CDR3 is TGTGCCAGCAGCCCAGTCGGGACAGGGCATCAGCCCCAGCATTTT. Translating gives CASSPVGTGHQPQHF.

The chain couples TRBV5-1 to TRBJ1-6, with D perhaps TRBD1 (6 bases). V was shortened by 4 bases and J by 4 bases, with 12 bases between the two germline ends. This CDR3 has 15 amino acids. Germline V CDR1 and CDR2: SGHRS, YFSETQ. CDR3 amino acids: CASSRDRIYNSPLHF. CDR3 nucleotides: TGCGCCAGCAGCAGAGACAGGATTTATAATTCACCCCTCCACTTT. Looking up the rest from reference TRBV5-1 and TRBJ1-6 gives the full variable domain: KAGVTQTPRYLIKTRGQQVTLSCSPISGHRSVSWYQQTPGQGLQFLFEYFSETQRNKGNFPGRFSGRQFSNSRSEMNVSTLELGDSALYLCASSRDRIYNSPLHFGNGTRLTVT.

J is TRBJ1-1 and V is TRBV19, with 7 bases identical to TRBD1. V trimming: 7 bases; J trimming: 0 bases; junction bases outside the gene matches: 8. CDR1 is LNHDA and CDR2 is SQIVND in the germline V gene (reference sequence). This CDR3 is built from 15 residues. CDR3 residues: CASKIEGQLNTEAFF. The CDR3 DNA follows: TGTGCCAGTAAAATAGAGGGACAGTTGAACACTGAAGCTTTCTTT.

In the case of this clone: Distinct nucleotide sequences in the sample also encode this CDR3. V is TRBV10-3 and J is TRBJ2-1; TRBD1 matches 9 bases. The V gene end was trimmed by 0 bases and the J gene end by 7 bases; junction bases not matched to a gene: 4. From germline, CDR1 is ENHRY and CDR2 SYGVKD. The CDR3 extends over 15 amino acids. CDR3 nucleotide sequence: TGTGCCATCAGTGAGTCGAGACAGGGGGGGAATGAGCAGTTCTTC. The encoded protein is CAISESRQGGNEQFF.

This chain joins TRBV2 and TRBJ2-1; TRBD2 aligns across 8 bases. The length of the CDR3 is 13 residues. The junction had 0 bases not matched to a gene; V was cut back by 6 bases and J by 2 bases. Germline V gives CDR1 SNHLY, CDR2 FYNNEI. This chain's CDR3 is CASSGGAYNEQFF. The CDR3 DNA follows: TGTGCCAGCAGCGGGGGGGCCTACAATGAGCAGTTCTTC. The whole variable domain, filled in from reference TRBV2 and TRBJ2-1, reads EPEVTQTPSHQVTQMGQEVILRCVPISNHLYFYWYRQILGQKVEFLVSFYNNEISEKSEIFDDQFSVERPDGSNFTLKIRSTKLEDSAMYFCASSGGAYNEQFFGPGTRLTVL.

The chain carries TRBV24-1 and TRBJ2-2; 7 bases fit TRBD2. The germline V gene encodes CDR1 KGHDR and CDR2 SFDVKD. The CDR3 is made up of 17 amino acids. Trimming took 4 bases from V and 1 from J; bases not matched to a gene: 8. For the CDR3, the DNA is TGTGCCACCAGTGACCCTTCAGCGGGACGGAACACCGGGGAGCTGTTTTTT. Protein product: CATSDPSAGRNTGELFF.

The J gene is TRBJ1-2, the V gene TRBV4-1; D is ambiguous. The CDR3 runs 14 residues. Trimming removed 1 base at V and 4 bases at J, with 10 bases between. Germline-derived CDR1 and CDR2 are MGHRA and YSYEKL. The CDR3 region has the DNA TGCGCCAGCAGCCAAGGACCTGGGCTCTATGGCTACACCTTC. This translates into CASSQGPGLYGYTF.

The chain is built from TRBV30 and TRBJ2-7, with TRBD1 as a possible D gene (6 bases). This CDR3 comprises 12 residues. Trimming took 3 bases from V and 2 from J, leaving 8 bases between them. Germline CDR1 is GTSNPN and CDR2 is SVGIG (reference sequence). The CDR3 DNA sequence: TGTGCCTGGAGGCGGACAGCCTACGAGCAGTACTTC. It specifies CAWRRTAYEQYF.

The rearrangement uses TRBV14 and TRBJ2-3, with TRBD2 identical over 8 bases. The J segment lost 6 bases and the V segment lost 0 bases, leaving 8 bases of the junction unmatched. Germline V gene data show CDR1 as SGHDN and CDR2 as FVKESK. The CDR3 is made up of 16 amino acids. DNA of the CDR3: TGTGCCAGCAGCCAAGAACTCGGGGGGGAGGTGGATACGCAGTATTTT. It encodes CASSQELGGEVDTQYF.

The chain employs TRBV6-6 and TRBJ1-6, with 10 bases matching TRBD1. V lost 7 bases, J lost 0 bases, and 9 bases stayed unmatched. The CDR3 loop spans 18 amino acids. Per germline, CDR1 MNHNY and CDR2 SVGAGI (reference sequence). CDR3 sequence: CASNRDRGISSYNSPLHF. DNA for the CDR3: TGTGCCAGCAATCGGGACAGGGGAATCAGCTCCTATAATTCACCCCTCCACTTT.

Here the CDR3 DNA reads TGTGCCAGCAGTTCGGGACTAGCTGGGAGTGAGCAGTTCTTC. This sequence encodes CASSSGLAGSEQFF. The rearrangement joins TRBV28 to TRBJ2-1; 9 bases are shared with TRBD2. There are 14 residues in the CDR3. With V trimmed by 4 bases and J by 9 bases, 7 bases remained unmatched. Germline CDR1 reads MDHEN; CDR2 reads SYDVKM.

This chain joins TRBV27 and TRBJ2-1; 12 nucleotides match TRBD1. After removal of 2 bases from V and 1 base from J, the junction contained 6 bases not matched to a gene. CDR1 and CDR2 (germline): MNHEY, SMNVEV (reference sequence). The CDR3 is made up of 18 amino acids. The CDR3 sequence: CASSLRDRGLRSYNEQFF. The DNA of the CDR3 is TGTGCCAGCAGTTTAAGGGACAGGGGGCTACGGTCCTACAATGAGCAGTTCTTC.

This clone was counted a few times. CDR3 bases: TGCAGTGCTAGTGGCCAAGGCGGAGACTCCTACAATGAGCAGTTCTTC. Translating gives CSASGQGGDSYNEQFF. The rearrangement uses TRBV20-1 and TRBJ2-1, with D unresolved. V was trimmed by 3 bases and J by 0 bases, leaving 15 bases between them. Germline CDR1 is DFQATT and CDR2 is SNEGSKA (reference sequence). The CDR3 runs 16 residues.

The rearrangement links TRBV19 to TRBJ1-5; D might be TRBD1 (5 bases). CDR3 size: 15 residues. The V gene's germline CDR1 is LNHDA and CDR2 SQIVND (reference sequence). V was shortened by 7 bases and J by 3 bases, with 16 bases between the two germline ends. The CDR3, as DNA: TGTGCCAGTAAATCCCCCAGGGCACTCAATCAGCCCCAGCATTTT. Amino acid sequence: CASKSPRALNQPQHF.

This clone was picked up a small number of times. The CDR3 spells CASSHSQMLSEQFF. The CDR3 nucleotides read TGCGCCAGCAGCCATTCCCAGATGCTTAGCGAGCAGTTCTTC. This chain links TRBV4-1 with TRBJ2-1; no reliable D call. CDR3 length equals 14 residues. V gave up 3 bases and J gave up 10 bases, with 16 bases separating them. Germline lookup yields CDR1 MGHRA and CDR2 YSYEKL.

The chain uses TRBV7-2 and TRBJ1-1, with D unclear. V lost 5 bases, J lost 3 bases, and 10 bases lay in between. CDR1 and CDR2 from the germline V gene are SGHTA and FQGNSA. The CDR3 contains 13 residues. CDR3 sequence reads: CASSIREDTEAFF. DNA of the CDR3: TGTGCCAGCAGCATTCGCGAGGACACTGAAGCTTTCTTT.

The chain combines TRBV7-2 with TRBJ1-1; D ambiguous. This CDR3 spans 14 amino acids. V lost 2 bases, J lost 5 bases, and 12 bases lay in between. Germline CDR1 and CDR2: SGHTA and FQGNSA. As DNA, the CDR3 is TGTGCCAGCAGCTTATCCCTGAGCGTGACTGAAGCTTTCTTT. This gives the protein CASSLSLSVTEAFF.

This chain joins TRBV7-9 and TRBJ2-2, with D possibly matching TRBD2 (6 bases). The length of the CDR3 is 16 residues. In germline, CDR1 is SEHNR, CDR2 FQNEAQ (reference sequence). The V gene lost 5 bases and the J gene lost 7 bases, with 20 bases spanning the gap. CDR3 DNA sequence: TGTGCCAGCAGCCCCGGTAGCGGCGGCAACTTCGGGGAGCTGTTTTTT. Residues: CASSPGSGGNFGELFF.

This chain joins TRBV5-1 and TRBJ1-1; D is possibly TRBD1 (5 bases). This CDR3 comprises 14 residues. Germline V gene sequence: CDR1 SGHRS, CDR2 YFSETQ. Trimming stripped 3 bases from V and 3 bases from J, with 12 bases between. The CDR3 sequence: CASSWGEKDTEAFF. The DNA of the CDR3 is TGCGCCAGCAGCTGGGGGGAGAAGGACACTGAAGCTTTCTTT.

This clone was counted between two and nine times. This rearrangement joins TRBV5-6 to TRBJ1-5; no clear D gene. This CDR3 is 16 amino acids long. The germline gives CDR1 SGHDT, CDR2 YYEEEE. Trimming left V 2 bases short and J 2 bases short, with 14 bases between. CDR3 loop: CASSLQTGIGNQPQHF. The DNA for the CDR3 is TGTGCCAGCAGCTTACAAACCGGGATCGGCAATCAGCCCCAGCATTTT.

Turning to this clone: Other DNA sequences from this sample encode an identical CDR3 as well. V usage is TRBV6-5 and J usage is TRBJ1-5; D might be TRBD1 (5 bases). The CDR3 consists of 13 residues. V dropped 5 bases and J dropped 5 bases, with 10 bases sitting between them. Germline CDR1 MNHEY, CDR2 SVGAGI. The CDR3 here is CASSRDRDQPQHF. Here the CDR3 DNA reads TGTGCCAGCAGTCGCGACAGAGATCAGCCCCAGCATTTT.

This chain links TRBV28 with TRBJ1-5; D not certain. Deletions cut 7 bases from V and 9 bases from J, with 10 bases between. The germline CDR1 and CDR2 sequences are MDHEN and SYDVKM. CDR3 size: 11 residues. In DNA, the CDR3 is TGTGCCAGCACCAAACGGGGGCCCCAGCATTTT. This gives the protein CASTKRGPQHF.

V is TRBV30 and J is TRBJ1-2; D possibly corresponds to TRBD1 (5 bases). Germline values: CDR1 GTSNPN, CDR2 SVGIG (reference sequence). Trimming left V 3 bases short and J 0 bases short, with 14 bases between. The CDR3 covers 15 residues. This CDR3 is CAWREWGSSNYGYTF. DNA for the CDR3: TGTGCCTGGAGAGAATGGGGCAGCTCTAACTATGGCTACACCTTC.